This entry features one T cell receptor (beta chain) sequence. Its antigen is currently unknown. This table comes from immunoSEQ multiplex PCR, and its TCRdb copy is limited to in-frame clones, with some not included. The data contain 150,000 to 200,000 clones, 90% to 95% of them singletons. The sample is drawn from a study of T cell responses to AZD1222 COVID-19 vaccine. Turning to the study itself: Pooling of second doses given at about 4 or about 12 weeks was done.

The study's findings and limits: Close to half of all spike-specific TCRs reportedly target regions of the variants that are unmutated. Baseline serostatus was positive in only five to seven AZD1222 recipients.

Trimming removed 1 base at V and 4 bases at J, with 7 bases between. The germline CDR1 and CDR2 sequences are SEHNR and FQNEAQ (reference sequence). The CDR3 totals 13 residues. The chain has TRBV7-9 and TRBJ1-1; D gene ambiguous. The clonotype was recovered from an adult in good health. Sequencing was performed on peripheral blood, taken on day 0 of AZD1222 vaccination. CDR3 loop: CASSLGVGTEAFF. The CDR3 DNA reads TGTGCCAGCAGCTTAGGGGTCGGCACTGAAGCTTTCTTT.